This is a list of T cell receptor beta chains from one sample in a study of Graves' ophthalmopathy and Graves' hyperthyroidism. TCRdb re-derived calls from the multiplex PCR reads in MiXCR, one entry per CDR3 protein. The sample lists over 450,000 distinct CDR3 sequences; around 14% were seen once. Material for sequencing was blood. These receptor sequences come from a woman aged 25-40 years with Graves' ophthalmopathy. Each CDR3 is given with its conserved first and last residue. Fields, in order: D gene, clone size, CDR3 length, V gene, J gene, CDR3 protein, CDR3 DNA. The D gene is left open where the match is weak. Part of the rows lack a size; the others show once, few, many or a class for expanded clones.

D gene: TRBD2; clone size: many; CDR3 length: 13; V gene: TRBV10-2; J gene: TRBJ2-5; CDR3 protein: CASSGGRGETQYF; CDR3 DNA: TGCGCCAGCAGTGGCGGGAGGGGAGAGACCCAGTACTTC
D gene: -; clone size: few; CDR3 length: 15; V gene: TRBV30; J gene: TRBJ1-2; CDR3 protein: CAWSDLGKGGYGYTF; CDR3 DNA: TGTGCCTGGAGCGACCTCGGGAAGGGAGGCTATGGCTACACCTTC
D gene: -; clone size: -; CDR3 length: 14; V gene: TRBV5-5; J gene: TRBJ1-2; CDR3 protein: CASSLGHRGDGYTF; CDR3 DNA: TGTGCCAGCAGCTTGGGGCACCGTGGGGATGGCTACACCTTC
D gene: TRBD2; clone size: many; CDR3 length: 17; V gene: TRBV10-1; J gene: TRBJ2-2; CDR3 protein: CASSEAGLAGNTGELFF; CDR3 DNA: TGCGCCAGCAGTGAGGCGGGACTAGCGGGGAACACCGGGGAGCTGTTTTTT
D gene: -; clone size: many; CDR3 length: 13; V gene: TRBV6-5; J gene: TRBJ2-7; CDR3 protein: CASSSNPTGEQYF; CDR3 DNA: TGTGCCAGCAGTTCCAACCCGACAGGCGAGCAGTACTTC
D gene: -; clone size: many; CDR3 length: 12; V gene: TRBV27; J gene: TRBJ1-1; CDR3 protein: CASSGWDTEAFF; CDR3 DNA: TGTGCCAGCAGTGGGTGGGACACTGAAGCTTTCTTT
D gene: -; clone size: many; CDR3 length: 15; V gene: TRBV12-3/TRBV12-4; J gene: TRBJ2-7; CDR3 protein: CASSFGRDGPYEQYF; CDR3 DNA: TGTGCCAGCAGTTTTGGCCGGGACGGGCCCTACGAGCAGTACTTC
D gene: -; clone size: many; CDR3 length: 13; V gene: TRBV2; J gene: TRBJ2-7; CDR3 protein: CASSHRVTYEQYF; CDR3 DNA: TGTGCCAGCAGTCACAGGGTGACCTACGAGCAGTACTTC
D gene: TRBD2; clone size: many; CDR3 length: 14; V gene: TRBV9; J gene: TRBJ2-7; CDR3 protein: CASSAGLAGYEQYF; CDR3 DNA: TGTGCCAGCAGCGCCGGACTAGCGGGATACGAGCAGTACTTC
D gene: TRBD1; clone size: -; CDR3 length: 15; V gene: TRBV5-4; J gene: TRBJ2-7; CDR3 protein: CASSRDRGTVYEQYF; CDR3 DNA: TGTGCCAGCAGCCGGGACCGAGGGACAGTCTACGAGCAGTACTTC
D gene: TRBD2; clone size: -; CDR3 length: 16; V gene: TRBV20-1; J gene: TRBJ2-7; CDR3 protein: CSAIPRQTSVPYEQYF; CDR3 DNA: TGCAGTGCCATCCCCCGCCAGACTAGCGTCCCCTACGAGCAGTACTTC
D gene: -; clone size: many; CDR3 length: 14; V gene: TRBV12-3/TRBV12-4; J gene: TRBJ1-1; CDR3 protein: CASSLMRGGTEAFF; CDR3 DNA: TGTGCCAGCAGTTTGATGCGGGGAGGCACTGAAGCTTTCTTT
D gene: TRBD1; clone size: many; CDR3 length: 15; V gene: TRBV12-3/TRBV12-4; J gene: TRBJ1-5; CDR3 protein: CASSFEGQWPGPQHF; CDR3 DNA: TGTGCCAGCAGTTTTGAGGGACAGTGGCCCGGGCCCCAGCATTTT
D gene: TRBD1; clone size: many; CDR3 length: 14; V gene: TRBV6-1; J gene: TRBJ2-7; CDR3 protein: CASTLTGGLHEQYF; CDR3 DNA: TGTGCCAGCACCCTGACAGGGGGCTTGCACGAGCAGTACTTC
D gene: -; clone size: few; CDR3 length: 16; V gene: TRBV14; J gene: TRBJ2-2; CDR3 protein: CASSQVGGLYTGELFF; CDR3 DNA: TGTGCCAGCAGCCAAGTTGGGGGGCTATACACCGGGGAGCTGTTTTTT